In its sample, the clone carrying this T cell receptor beta chain was seen a few times. Germline values: CDR1 DFQATT, CDR2 SNEGSKA (reference sequence). Germline trimming cut 0 bases from V and 4 bases from J; bases unmatched to any gene: 5. There are 15 residues in the CDR3. The data originate from a study of T-cell reconstitution after alpha-beta-depleted transplantation in children. Researchers prepared the TCRbeta library using unique molecular identifiers, the study reports. TCRdb redid the calling of the PCR reads with MiXCR, one entry per CDR3 protein. The repertoire holds roughly 590,000 distinct CDR3 sequences, with around a sixth as singletons.

The chain uses TRBV20-1 and TRBJ2-3; 9 bases fit TRBD2. The source was PBMCs from the stem cell graft donor, collected from the stem cell graft. The source is a human donor who donated a stem cell graft to a child with acute myeloid leukemia. The CDR3 sequence is CSARDGRGGPDTQYF. CDR3 bases: TGCAGTGCTAGAGATGGGCGGGGGGGCCCAGATACGCAGTATTTT.